These T cell receptor beta chains were read from a single sample in a study of patients and donors after allogeneic stem cell transplantation. One entry per CDR3 protein results from TCRdb running MiXCR on the RT-PCR reads. Found here are hundreds of thousands of distinct CDR3 sequences, approximately 16% of them singletons; the top ten hold less than 8.5%. Sequenced material: blood, either unsorted or a sorted T cell fraction (not recorded which). These TCRs come from a human donor who was either an allogeneic HSCT recipient or a stem cell or donor lymphocyte infusion donor (not recorded which). It is not recorded whose cells these are; they may come from a transplant donor. CDR3s include the opening cysteine and the closing phenylalanine or tryptophan. Each record gives: V gene, J gene, clone size, D gene, CDR3 DNA, CDR3 protein. A D gene is named only where the DNA matches it firmly. For some rows the clone size is stated as once, few or many, or as a class when expanded; others skip it.

V gene: TRBV6-1
J gene: TRBJ2-5
clone size: few
D gene: .
CDR3 DNA: TGTGCCAGCAGTGACGGAGCGACCCAAGAGACCCAGTACTTC
CDR3 protein: CASSDGATQETQYF

V gene: TRBV12-3/TRBV12-4
J gene: TRBJ1-1
clone size: many
D gene: TRBD1
CDR3 DNA: TGTGCCAGCAGGACAGGGTTGAAAGGGACCACTGAAGCTTTCTTT
CDR3 protein: CASRTGLKGTTEAFF

V gene: TRBV4-2
J gene: TRBJ1-1
clone size: .
D gene: TRBD1
CDR3 DNA: TGTGCCAGCGGACCGATCCGGGACAGAAAGACTGAAGCTTTCTTT
CDR3 protein: CASGPIRDRKTEAFF

V gene: TRBV6-1
J gene: TRBJ1-1
clone size: few
D gene: .
CDR3 DNA: TGTGCCAGCACCCCATTTCTAGGGGGAAGAACTGAAGCTTTCTTT
CDR3 protein: CASTPFLGGRTEAFF

V gene: TRBV28
J gene: TRBJ1-1
clone size: few
D gene: .
CDR3 DNA: TGTGCCAGCACTCAAACGGGGAGGACTGAAGCTTTCTTT
CDR3 protein: CASTQTGRTEAFF

V gene: TRBV7-9
J gene: TRBJ2-1
clone size: many
D gene: TRBD2
CDR3 DNA: TGTGCCAGCAGCTTAAAGCGGGGGGGCAGGAATGAGCAGTTCTTC
CDR3 protein: CASSLKRGGRNEQFF

V gene: TRBV24-1
J gene: TRBJ2-1
clone size: .
D gene: TRBD1
CDR3 DNA: TGTGCCACCAGTGGGACAGGGGAGTCCTACAATGAGCAGTTCTTC
CDR3 protein: CATSGTGESYNEQFF

V gene: TRBV18
J gene: TRBJ2-3
clone size: .
D gene: TRBD1
CDR3 DNA: TGTGCCAGCTCACCACCGGGACAGGGACCAGATACGCAGTATTTT
CDR3 protein: CASSPPGQGPDTQYF

V gene: TRBV5-1
J gene: TRBJ2-5
clone size: .
D gene: TRBD2
CDR3 DNA: TGCGCCAGCAGCTCCGCTAGCGGGAGGGCCATAGAGACCCAGTACTTC
CDR3 protein: CASSSASGRAIETQYF

V gene: TRBV27
J gene: TRBJ1-5
clone size: .
D gene: .
CDR3 DNA: TGTGCCAGCAGCGAGGCCGCTGGGCAGCCCCAGCATTTT
CDR3 protein: CASSEAAGQPQHF

V gene: TRBV24-1
J gene: TRBJ2-1
clone size: .
D gene: .
CDR3 DNA: TGTGCCACCAGTGATTTGAACGGGTACAATGAGCAGTTCTTC
CDR3 protein: CATSDLNGYNEQFF

V gene: TRBV11-1
J gene: TRBJ2-5
clone size: many
D gene: .
CDR3 DNA: TGTGCCAGCAGCCCCCCCTACTTCCAAGAGACCCAGTACTTC
CDR3 protein: CASSPPYFQETQYF

V gene: TRBV6-5
J gene: TRBJ1-1
clone size: many
D gene: .
CDR3 DNA: TGTGCCAGCAGTCCCATTGGGACTGAAGCTTTCTTT
CDR3 protein: CASSPIGTEAFF

V gene: TRBV15
J gene: TRBJ1-1
clone size: .
D gene: .
CDR3 DNA: TGTGCCACCAGCAGACCCAACTGGGGGCCCTTTAAGGGTGAAGCTTTCTTT
CDR3 protein: CATSRPNWGPFKGEAFF

V gene: TRBV24-1
J gene: TRBJ2-1
clone size: many
D gene: .
CDR3 DNA: TGTGCCACCAGTGAACAGGGGAGGGGAGGTCACAATGAGCAGTTCTTC
CDR3 protein: CATSEQGRGGHNEQFF

V gene: TRBV7-9
J gene: TRBJ2-2
clone size: few
D gene: .
CDR3 DNA: TGTGCGTTAAGGATTGGAAACACCGGGGAGCTGTTTTTT
CDR3 protein: CALRIGNTGELFF

V gene: TRBV10-3
J gene: TRBJ2-7
clone size: many
D gene: TRBD2
CDR3 DNA: TGTGCCATCAGTACCATATCCGGGACTAGCGGGAACGAGCAGTACTTC
CDR3 protein: CAISTISGTSGNEQYF

V gene: TRBV6-5
J gene: TRBJ1-1
clone size: .
D gene: .
CDR3 DNA: TGTGCCAGCAGTTACTCAGGAGGGGCCAGGGGCACTGAAGCTTTCTTT
CDR3 protein: CASSYSGGARGTEAFF

V gene: TRBV5-1
J gene: TRBJ2-7
clone size: few
D gene: .
CDR3 DNA: TGCGCCAGCAGCTTGGCCCCGGAGCTCAAGCAGTACTTC
CDR3 protein: CASSLAPELKQYF

V gene: TRBV6-1
J gene: TRBJ1-5
clone size: few
D gene: .
CDR3 DNA: TGTGCCAGCAGTGGAAAAGTGGGGCAGGGAACGTCTTTCAGCAATCAGCCCCAGCATTTT
CDR3 protein: CASSGKVGQGTSFSNQPQHF

V gene: TRBV24-1
J gene: TRBJ2-7
clone size: .
D gene: .
CDR3 DNA: TGTGCCACCAGTGATTCGGACACTTACGAGCAGTACTTC
CDR3 protein: CATSDSDTYEQYF

V gene: TRBV4-3
J gene: TRBJ2-3
clone size: .
D gene: TRBD2
CDR3 DNA: TGCGCCAGCAGCCAAGCGGGACTAGCGGGGGGACCCACAGATACGCAGTATTTT
CDR3 protein: CASSQAGLAGGPTDTQYF

V gene: TRBV7-2
J gene: TRBJ1-6
clone size: few
D gene: .
CDR3 DNA: TGTGCCAGCAGCTTGGGTCCGAATTCACCCCTCCACTTT
CDR3 protein: CASSLGPNSPLHF

V gene: TRBV7-8
J gene: TRBJ1-1
clone size: few
D gene: .
CDR3 DNA: TGTGCCAGCAGCCTTCTCGGGTCCAGGAACACTGAAGCTTTCTTT
CDR3 protein: CASSLLGSRNTEAFF

V gene: TRBV10-3
J gene: TRBJ1-2
clone size: many
D gene: .
CDR3 DNA: TGTGCCATCAGTGTCTCGGCCTACGCGCTTCTCTACTATGGCTACACCTTC
CDR3 protein: CAISVSAYALLYYGYTF

V gene: TRBV29-1
J gene: TRBJ2-5
clone size: .
D gene: TRBD1
CDR3 DNA: TGCAGCGTTGAAGTTGCCAGGGGGCCGTGGGAGACCCAGTACTTC
CDR3 protein: CSVEVARGPWETQYF

V gene: TRBV20-1
J gene: TRBJ1-1
clone size: few
D gene: .
CDR3 DNA: TGCAGTGCTAGAGAGGGCAGTTCTGAAGCTTTCTTT
CDR3 protein: CSAREGSSEAFF

V gene: TRBV5-1
J gene: TRBJ2-7
clone size: .
D gene: TRBD1
CDR3 DNA: TGCGCCAGCAGCCAGAGGACAGGGGTCATACGGGAAAACGAGCAGTACTTC
CDR3 protein: CASSQRTGVIRENEQYF

V gene: TRBV4-1
J gene: TRBJ2-2
clone size: .
D gene: TRBD2
CDR3 DNA: TGCGCCAGCAGCCAAGGGGGACTAGCGTTGGGCACCGGGGAGCTGTTTTTT
CDR3 protein: CASSQGGLALGTGELFF

V gene: TRBV5-6
J gene: TRBJ1-1
clone size: .
D gene: .
CDR3 DNA: TGTGCCAGCAGAAGGGCACTGTCGATCACTGAAGCTTTCTTT
CDR3 protein: CASRRALSITEAFF

V gene: TRBV12-3/TRBV12-4
J gene: TRBJ1-6
clone size: .
D gene: .
CDR3 DNA: TGTGCCAGCAGTCCTCCCATAAGCTCCTATAATTCACCCCTCCACTTT
CDR3 protein: CASSPPISSYNSPLHF

V gene: TRBV7-9
J gene: TRBJ1-4
clone size: few
D gene: TRBD1
CDR3 DNA: TGTGCCAGCAGCTTTAACCAGGGAAAGGGGGCTGGCGAAAAACTGTTTTTT
CDR3 protein: CASSFNQGKGAGEKLFF

V gene: TRBV19
J gene: TRBJ2-1
clone size: few
D gene: TRBD2
CDR3 DNA: TGTGCCAGTAGGGCCCAGGGTAGCGGGAGCCATGAGCAGTTCTTC
CDR3 protein: CASRAQGSGSHEQFF

V gene: TRBV5-1
J gene: TRBJ1-2
clone size: few
D gene: .
CDR3 DNA: TGCGCCAGCGCGGCCTATGGAAAGAACTATGGCTACACCTTC
CDR3 protein: CASAAYGKNYGYTF

V gene: TRBV5-1
J gene: TRBJ1-4
clone size: few
D gene: TRBD1
CDR3 DNA: TGCGCCAGCAGTACAGGGGGGCGGATAGGGTCAACTAATGAAAAACTGTTTTTT
CDR3 protein: CASSTGGRIGSTNEKLFF

V gene: TRBV7-3
J gene: TRBJ2-3
clone size: few
D gene: .
CDR3 DNA: TGTGCCAGCAGCAATACCGGGGGCACAGATACGCAGTATTTT
CDR3 protein: CASSNTGGTDTQYF

V gene: TRBV4-3
J gene: TRBJ2-7
clone size: .
D gene: TRBD1
CDR3 DNA: TGCGCCAGCAGCCCAGGGACAGAATACGAGCAGTACTTC
CDR3 protein: CASSPGTEYEQYF

V gene: TRBV20-1
J gene: TRBJ1-1
clone size: .
D gene: .
CDR3 DNA: TGCAGTGCTCAACAGGGAAAAAACACTGAAGCTTTCTTT
CDR3 protein: CSAQQGKNTEAFF

V gene: TRBV27
J gene: TRBJ1-4
clone size: .
D gene: TRBD1
CDR3 DNA: TGTGCCAGCAGGCGACAGGGCTTTGAAAAACTGTTTTTT
CDR3 protein: CASRRQGFEKLFF

V gene: TRBV29-1
J gene: TRBJ2-3
clone size: many
D gene: TRBD1
CDR3 DNA: TGCAGCGTTGAAATTTTGGGACAGTTCACAGATACGCAGTATTTT
CDR3 protein: CSVEILGQFTDTQYF